This T cell receptor (beta chain) stems from a study of T cell repertoires in cytomegalovirus infection. Study information: From public TCR beta signatures came an indication of both CMV infection and matching HLA type.

TCRdb fed the reads into MiXCR, producing one record per CDR3 protein. The repertoire holds roughly 920,000 distinct CDR3 sequences, with 31% as singletons. V was cut by 7 bases and J by 1 base, with 10 bases left in between. The CDR3 is 13 amino acids. Per germline, CDR1 MNHEY and CDR2 SVGAGI. This clonotype came up a few times. Its target is unknown. Sample: cultured CD8+ T cells from PBMCs, taken from culture after CMV antigen stimulation. The sequence came from a human donor in good health (CMV status not recorded). Some clones in this sample may be carry-over from other donors' samples. This chain uses TRBV6-5 with TRBJ1-1, with D maybe TRBD1 (5 bases). Here the CDR3 DNA reads TGTGCCAGCACTCAAGGGGCGAACACTGAAGCTTTCTTT. It specifies CASTQGANTEAFF.